The 18 T cell receptor beta chains below were found in one sample sequenced in a study (dated by TCRdb to between 2015 and 2017). Library generation was performed with 5' RACE. Reads for this sample came from an Illumina MiSeq. TCRdb took the public reads, trimmed them with fastp at Q25, ran MiXCR for clone calling and kept in-frame beta chains. When rows share a CDR3 protein, they turn into one entry using the most common DNA and genes. This sample gives nearly 40,000 distinct CDR3 sequences in total; around 18% of them show up just once. Around 2.8% of the sample goes to the ten largest clones. Specimen: naive CD4+ T cells sorted from a lymph node. Per the publication, the cell subset or site label means: naive CD4+ T cells, CD4+CD45RA+CD25-. These receptors came from a female donor with breast cancer.

As for this clonotype: A read error is possible here, since a much larger clone lies one base away. The chain couples TRBV20-1 to TRBJ2-7, with 8 bases lining up with TRBD1. Looked up from germline, CDR1 is DFQATT and CDR2 is SNEGSKA (reference sequence). The CDR3 extends over 15 amino acids. The CDR3 reads CSARVSIGQGNELYF. As DNA, the CDR3 is TGCAGTGCTAGAGTCAGTATAGGACAGGGAAACGAGCTGTACTTC.

The chain uses TRBV4-3 and TRBJ2-1; D gene uncertain. V gave up 4 bases and J gave up 5 bases, with 12 bases separating them. The CDR3 spans 14 residues. CDR1 and CDR2 from the germline V gene are LGHNA and YSLEER. CDR3 nucleotide sequence: TGCGCCAGCAGCCTTGGTGTACAGAACAATGAGCAGTTCTTC. Translated: CASSLGVQNNEQFF.

V usage is TRBV7-9 and J usage is TRBJ2-1; 13 positions agree with TRBD2. There are 15 residues in the CDR3. Germline CDR1 and CDR2: SEHNR and FQNEAQ (reference sequence). V lost 1 base and J lost 9; bases outside the gene matches: 3. CDR3 coding DNA: TGTGCCAGCAGCTTAGAGGGACTAGCGGGGAGTGAGCAGTTCTTC. Translated: CASSLEGLAGSEQFF. The whole variable domain, filled in from reference TRBV7-9 and TRBJ2-1, reads DTGVSQNPRHKITKRGQNVTFRCDPISEHNRLYWYRQTLGQGPEFLTYFQNEAQLEKSRLLSDRFSAERPKGSFSTLEIQRTEQGDSAMYLCASSLEGLAGSEQFFGPGTRLTVL.

This clonotype was seen a handful of times. The gene calls are TRBV6-1 and TRBJ1-4, with a tentative D call TRBD1 (5 bases). In germline, CDR1 is MNHNS, CDR2 SASEGT. The CDR3 runs 15 residues. V lost 7 bases and J lost 0, with 12 bases in between. As DNA, the CDR3 is TGTGCCAGCACCGGAGGGGCCGCAACTAATGAAAAACTGTTTTTT. Translating it yields CASTGGAATNEKLFF.

The V and J genes are TRBV20-1 and TRBJ2-3; a possible D gene is TRBD2 (6 bases). Germline CDR1 and CDR2: DFQATT and SNEGSKA (reference sequence). Trimming took 6 bases from V and 0 from J, leaving 16 bases between them. This CDR3 is 15 amino acids long. DNA of the CDR3: TGCAGTGCCAAAACGGGACTTTCTAGCACAGATACGCAGTATTTT. Encoded protein: CSAKTGLSSTDTQYF.

This clonotype came up many times. The chain uses TRBV7-3 and TRBJ2-5, with 7 bases matching TRBD1. After removal of 4 bases from V and 5 bases from J, the junction contained 4 bases not matched to a gene. This CDR3 has 13 amino acids. Germline V lookup: CDR1 SGHTA, CDR2 FQGTGA. This CDR3 is CASSSLRGETQYF. The CDR3 region has the DNA TGTGCCAGCAGCTCCCTCAGGGGGGAGACCCAGTACTTC. The whole variable domain, filled in from reference TRBV7-3 and TRBJ2-5, reads GAGVSQTPSNKVTEKGKYVELRCDPISGHTALYWYRQSLGQGPEFLIYFQGTGAADDSGLPNDRFFAVRPEGSVSTLKIQRTERGDSAVYLCASSSLRGETQYFGPGTRLLVL.

This chain links TRBV7-2 with TRBJ2-1; 7 nucleotides align to TRBD1. The trim removed 8 bases at V and 9 bases at J, leaving 10 bases unmatched. This CDR3 region has 13 residues. Germline CDR1 SGHTA, CDR2 FQGNSA. The CDR3 DNA reads as TGTGCCAGCTCGGATTATAACAGGGGTGAGCAGTTCTTC. Protein sequence: CASSDYNRGEQFF. The whole variable domain, filled in from reference TRBV7-2 and TRBJ2-1, reads GAGVSQSPSNKVTEKGKDVELRCDPISGHTALYWYRQSLGQGLEFLIYFQGNSAPDKSGLPSDRFSAERTGGSVSTLTIQRTQQEDSAVYLCASSDYNRGEQFFGPGTRLTVL.

This clonotype has a handful of counts. The rearrangement joins TRBV7-2 to TRBJ2-5, with 11 bases lining up with TRBD2. The CDR3 runs 15 residues. V shed 5 bases and J 1 base; nucleotides not matched to a gene: 3. The V gene's germline CDR1 is SGHTA and CDR2 FQGNSA. The CDR3 DNA is TGTGCCAGCAGCCTCGGGACTAGCGGCCAAGAGACCCAGTACTTC. Protein sequence: CASSLGTSGQETQYF.

The chain couples TRBV2 to TRBJ1-4; a possible D gene is TRBD1 (5 bases). Germline values: CDR1 SNHLY, CDR2 FYNNEI. Trimming took 3 bases from V and 8 from J, leaving 13 bases between them. CDR3 length: 14 amino acids. The CDR3: CASSDRGSQEKLFF. CDR3 DNA: TGTGCCAGCAGTGATCGGGGGTCACAGGAAAAACTGTTTTTT.

This clonotype was detected ten times or more. The V and J genes are TRBV4-3 and TRBJ1-1, with D perhaps TRBD1 (6 bases). The CDR3 runs 14 residues. Per the germline V gene, CDR1 is LGHNA and CDR2 is YSLEER. The germline V and J ends were trimmed by 0 bases and 11 bases, with 16 bases remaining between them. CDR3 residues: CASSQDRTGARAFF. DNA for the CDR3: TGCGCCAGCAGCCAAGATCGAACGGGGGCGCGGGCTTTCTTT.

The chain has TRBV6-6 and TRBJ2-5; weak D call: TRBD2 (5 bases). Deletions cut 2 bases from V and 7 bases from J, with 11 bases between. Germline CDR1 reads MNHNY; CDR2 reads SVGAGI (reference sequence). This CDR3 is 13 amino acids long. CDR3 loop: CASSYREGATQYF. CDR3 DNA: TGTGCCAGCAGTTACCGCGAGGGAGCGACCCAGTACTTC.

The sample holds a few counts of this clonotype. The rearrangement links TRBV6-1 to TRBJ1-6; D is unclear. Trimming removed 5 bases from V and 6 bases from J, with 14 bases in between. Germline CDR1 and CDR2: MNHNS and SASEGT. CDR3 length: 15 residues. In DNA, the CDR3 is TGTGCCAGCAGTCCTCGGACTCTTTCTAATTCACCCCTCCACTTT. Protein sequence: CASSPRTLSNSPLHF.

The V call is TRBV27, the J call TRBJ2-6, with D tentatively TRBD2 (5 bases). Per germline, CDR1 MNHEY and CDR2 SMNVEV (reference sequence). The CDR3 runs to 16 residues. The V gene lost 4 bases and the J gene lost 2 bases, with 12 bases spanning the gap. This CDR3 reads CASSSTGITGANVLTF. For the CDR3, the DNA is TGTGCCAGCAGTTCGACCGGGATCACTGGGGCCAACGTCCTGACTTTC.

This sequence joins TRBV27 and TRBJ1-1; no firm D call. V was cut by 6 bases and J by 0 bases, with 14 bases left in between. CDR1 is MNHEY and CDR2 is SMNVEV in the germline V gene (reference sequence). The CDR3 loop spans 15 amino acids. The CDR3 DNA reads as TGTGCCAGCAGCCCCTCCAATACCATGAACACTGAAGCTTTCTTT. Protein: CASSPSNTMNTEAFF.

Many counts were recorded for this clonotype. V gene TRBV12-3 or TRBV12-4 combines with J gene TRBJ1-1, with 9 bases matching TRBD1. V lost 7 bases, J lost 5 bases, and 5 bases stayed unmatched. The CDR3 is 13 amino acids. CDR3 coding DNA: TGTGCCAGCATTACGACAGGGGGGACTGAAGCTTTCTTT. Translating gives CASITTGGTEAFF.

The chain is built from TRBV7-2 and TRBJ1-2; D is ambiguous. The V gene's germline CDR1 is SGHTA and CDR2 FQGNSA. The CDR3 covers 14 residues. The ends were cut back, 3 bases at V and 2 bases at J, with 10 bases in the middle. In nucleotides, the CDR3 is TGTGCCAGCAGCTTTTATGAAGAAAACTATGGCTACACCTTC. Amino acids: CASSFYEENYGYTF.

Regarding this clonotype: A read error may explain this, as a much larger clone is one base away. The chain couples TRBV20-1 to TRBJ1-5; 7 nucleotides line up with TRBD1. This CDR3 region has 15 residues. Germline V gene data show CDR1 as DFQATT and CDR2 as SNEGSKA (reference sequence). V gave up 5 bases and J gave up 6 bases; unmatched junction bases: 13. In nucleotides, the CDR3 is TGCAGTGCTCTTCCCAGGGGGGTTGGATTTCAGCCCCAGCATTTT. It specifies CSALPRGVGFQPQHF.

This clonotype has ten or more counts. V gene TRBV5-1 combines with J gene TRBJ2-1; 11 bases fit TRBD2. Germline-derived CDR1 and CDR2 are SGHRS and YFSETQ. Trimming cost V 5 bases and J 3 bases; bases outside gene matches: 10. The CDR3 is 17 residues long. The CDR3 DNA sequence: TGCGCCAGCAGAAAATTCACCGGGACTAGCGGCTACAATGAGCAGTTCTTC. It codes for CASRKFTGTSGYNEQFF. The variable domain in full, with the rest retrieved from reference TRBV5-1 and TRBJ2-1, is KAGVTQTPRYLIKTRGQQVTLSCSPISGHRSVSWYQQTPGQGLQFLFEYFSETQRNKGNFPGRFSGRQFSNSRSEMNVSTLELGDSALYLCASRKFTGTSGYNEQFFGPGTRLTVL.